This paragraph reports one T cell receptor beta chain. V lost 5 bases and J 0 bases, leaving 8 bases between the germline ends. Germline V gives CDR1 MDHEN, CDR2 SYDVKM. The length of the CDR3 is 14 residues. The assay was immunoSEQ multiplex PCR, and TCRdb's table has in-frame clones only and misses some. The data hold roughly 100,000 clones, with just under 95% observed a single time. Patients with a history of autoimmune disease or on systemic immunosuppression were excluded. This sample was included in a study of OX40 agonist ivuxolimab in advanced cancers. This clonotype originated in an adult with an advanced solid tumor such as melanoma, head and neck, liver or kidney cancer. This material consisted of CD4+ or CD8+ T cells sorted from blood, taken in a trial of the OX40 agonist ivuxolimab. This sequence joins TRBV28 and TRBJ1-5, with D perhaps matching TRBD1 (6 bases). The CDR3 DNA sequence: TGTGCCAGCAGTGGGGGCCATAGCAATCAGCCCCAGCATTTT. This sequence encodes CASSGGHSNQPQHF.